These 8 T cell receptor beta chains came from one sample sequenced in a study of shared clonotypes between healthy human individuals. Measured with immunoSEQ multiplex PCR; TCRdb has only the in-frame clones, and not every one. The sample holds around 2.1 million clones, roughly 91% seen once. Naive CD8 cells, CD45RO-negative and positively selected for CCR7, excluded terminally differentiated effector memory CD45RA+ cells. Sequenced input: naive CD8+ T cells from PBMCs. These TCRs come from a man aged 18 to 35 in good health. Some clones in this sample may be carry-over from other donors' samples.

The gene calls are TRBV9 and TRBJ2-7; weak D call: TRBD2 (6 bases). Germline V lookup: CDR1 SGDLS, CDR2 YYNGEE. The CDR3 is 12 amino acids. V gave up 4 bases and J gave up 6 bases, with 11 bases separating them. CDR3 region: CASSPGTPEQYF. The CDR3 DNA sequence: TGTGCCAGCAGCCCCGGGACTCCCGAGCAGTACTTC.

The genes are TRBV7-8 and TRBJ1-4; the D is unclear. This CDR3 has 15 residues. V was shortened by 3 bases and J by 0 bases, with 8 bases between the two germline ends. Germline V gene sequence: CDR1 SGHVS, CDR2 FQNEAQ. The CDR3 loop reads CASSLGPSTNEKLFF. CDR3 nucleotide sequence: TGTGCCAGCAGCTTGGGCCCCTCAACTAATGAAAAACTGTTTTTT.

V and J are TRBV29-1 and TRBJ2-1, with a tentative D call TRBD2 (6 bases). The V gene lost 3 bases and the J gene lost 3 bases, with 15 bases spanning the gap. The germline gives CDR1 SQVTM, CDR2 ANQGSEA. The CDR3 sequence is 15 residues long. The CDR3 region is CSVDLYGSFYNEQFF. CDR3 DNA sequence: TGCAGCGTTGATCTTTACGGGAGTTTCTACAATGAGCAGTTCTTC.

The chain combines TRBV7-8 with TRBJ2-7, with 10 bases lining up with TRBD2. The germline CDR1 and CDR2 sequences are SGHVS and FQNEAQ. The CDR3 runs to 16 residues. The V gene end was trimmed by 5 bases and the J gene end by 2 bases; junction bases not matched to a gene: 9. The CDR3 reads CASSPAKREGPYEQYF. The DNA for the CDR3 is TGTGCCAGCAGCCCAGCTAAGCGGGAGGGCCCCTACGAGCAGTACTTC. Full variable domain (outside the CDR3, taken from reference TRBV7-8 and TRBJ2-7): GAGVSQSPRYKVAKRGQDVALRCDPISGHVSLFWYQQALGQGPEFLTYFQNEAQLDKSGLPSDRFFAERPEGSVSTLKIQRTQQEDSAVYLCASSPAKREGPYEQYFGPGTRLTVT.

This sequence joins TRBV4-3 and TRBJ1-2; 7 bases map to TRBD1. Germline CDR1 LGHNA, CDR2 YSLEER. The CDR3 extends over 16 amino acids. The J segment lost 5 bases and the V segment lost 5 bases, leaving 14 bases of the junction unmatched. For the CDR3, the DNA is TGCGCCAGCAGCAACCGGGACAGCTTTCACACGTATGGCTACACCTTC. The encoded protein is CASSNRDSFHTYGYTF.

Remarks on this clone: The same CDR3 also results from other DNA sequences found in this sample. V is TRBV27 and J is TRBJ2-1; D gene ambiguous. This CDR3 has 15 amino acids. Germline V gene sequence: CDR1 MNHEY, CDR2 SMNVEV (reference sequence). The ends were cut back, 0 bases at V and 4 bases at J, with 10 bases in the middle. The CDR3 DNA follows: TGTGCCAGCAGTTTATCCCCTTCAGGTTACAATGAGCAGTTCTTC. Translation gives CASSLSPSGYNEQFF.

The rearrangement uses TRBV4-1 and TRBJ1-1, with a possible D match to TRBD1 (5 bases). Germline-derived CDR1 and CDR2 are MGHRA and YSYEKL. Trimming shortened V by 0 bases and J by 6 bases, and 11 bases separated the two germline ends. The CDR3 is 14 residues long. CDR3 nucleotides: TGCGCCAGCAGCCAAGATCCGGGGACGCCTGAAGCTTTCTTT. Residues: CASSQDPGTPEAFF.

The CDR3 DNA is TGTGCCAGCAGTTTATATCGGACAGGGAGCCATGGCTACACCTTC. Protein sequence: CASSLYRTGSHGYTF. The chain links TRBV28 to TRBJ1-2; 8 nucleotides line up with TRBD1. This CDR3 is 15 amino acids long. Germline values: CDR1 MDHEN, CDR2 SYDVKM. Trimming took 1 base from V and 6 from J; bases not matched to a gene: 7.